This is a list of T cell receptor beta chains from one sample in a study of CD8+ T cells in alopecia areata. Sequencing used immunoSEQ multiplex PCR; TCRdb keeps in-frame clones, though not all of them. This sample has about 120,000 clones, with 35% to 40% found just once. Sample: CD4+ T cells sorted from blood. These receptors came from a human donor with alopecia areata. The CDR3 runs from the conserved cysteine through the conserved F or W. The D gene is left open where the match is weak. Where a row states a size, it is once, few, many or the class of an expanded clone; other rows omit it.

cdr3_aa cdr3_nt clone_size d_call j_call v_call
CASRGGEQFF TGTGCCAGCCGAGGGGGTGAGCAGTTCTTC few NA TRBJ2-1 TRBV7-9
CASRLNTDTQYF TGTGCCAGCAGGCTTAACACAGATACGCAGTATTTT few NA TRBJ2-3 TRBV28
CSARDRNTGELFF TGCAGCGCCCGGGACCGAAACACCGGGGAGCTGTTTTTT NA NA TRBJ2-2 TRBV29-1
CAWSSREYQPQHF TGTGCCTGGAGTAGCAGGGAATATCAGCCCCAGCATTTT NA NA TRBJ1-5 TRBV30
CSVELGGGGNEQFF TGCAGCGTTGAACTCGGGGGAGGTGGAAATGAGCAGTTCTTC few NA TRBJ2-1 TRBV29-1
CASSPAGGETRFF TGTGCCAGCTCCCCTGCGGGCGGAGAGACCCGGTTTTTT NA NA TRBJ1-4 TRBV18
CAWFRGAGTGELFF TGTGCCTGGTTTCGGGGCGCCGGCACCGGGGAGCTGTTTTTT NA NA TRBJ2-2 TRBV30
CAWSTQGNEQYF TGTGCCTGGAGTACACAGGGGAACGAGCAGTACTTC once TRBD1 TRBJ2-7 TRBV30
CASSPSPRVYGYTF TGTGCCAGCAGTCCCTCCCCCAGGGTCTATGGCTACACCTTC NA NA TRBJ1-2 TRBV28
CSVDIAMNTEAFF TGCAGCGTTGATATAGCCATGAACACTGAAGCTTTCTTT few NA TRBJ1-1 TRBV29-1
CASSPNRDGYTF TGTGCCAGCAGCCCCAACAGGGATGGCTACACCTTC NA NA TRBJ1-2 TRBV7-2
CASRGTGRDNQPQHF TGTGCCAGCAGGGGGACAGGGAGAGACAATCAGCCCCAGCATTTT NA TRBD1 TRBJ1-5 TRBV27
CASSASWTLNTGELFF TGCGCCAGCAGTGCTAGTTGGACCTTAAACACCGGGGAGCTGTTTTTT NA NA TRBJ2-2 TRBV5-1
CASSRGMQADSYEQYF TGCGCCAGCTCCCGCGGGATGCAGGCAGACTCCTACGAGCAGTACTTC few NA TRBJ2-7 TRBV4-3
CASSSGRRYGYTF TGTGCCAGCAGCTCCGGGCGGCGCTATGGCTACACCTTC few NA TRBJ1-2 TRBV7-2
CASSPRESGQRYNEQFF TGCGCCAGCAGCCCCCGCGAGTCGGGACAGCGTTACAATGAGCAGTTCTTC few TRBD1 TRBJ2-1 TRBV4-3
CSVEGTDYGYTF TGCAGCGTTGAGGGGACAGACTATGGCTACACCTTC NA TRBD1 TRBJ1-2 TRBV29-1
CASSDQRANTGELFF TGTGCCAGCAGCGATCAGAGAGCGAACACCGGGGAGCTGTTTTTT once NA TRBJ2-2 TRBV7-3
CSAKEQMNTEAFF TGCAGCGCCAAGGAGCAAATGAACACTGAAGCTTTCTTT few NA TRBJ1-1 TRBV29-1
CSALYSAGQPQHF TGCAGCGCCCTCTACTCCGCGGGTCAGCCCCAGCATTTT NA NA TRBJ1-5 TRBV29-1
CASSLTGGPDEQYF TGTGCCAGCAGCTTAACGGGAGGCCCCGACGAGCAGTACTTC NA TRBD2 TRBJ2-7 TRBV7-9
CAWSVGRGIQPQHF TGTGCCTGGAGTGTAGGCCGGGGGATTCAGCCCCAGCATTTT few NA TRBJ1-5 TRBV30
CAWSTLGTATSNEQFF TGTGCCTGGAGTACGCTGGGGACGGCCACGTCCAATGAGCAGTTCTTC few NA TRBJ2-1 TRBV30
CASSLEPGPAETQYF TGCGCCAGCAGCTTGGAACCGGGACCAGCGGAGACCCAGTACTTC NA NA TRBJ2-5 TRBV5-1
CASTDGGASTGELFF TGTGCCAGCACCGATGGGGGGGCGAGCACCGGGGAGCTGTTTTTT few NA TRBJ2-2 TRBV28
CASSLIFPVGDQPQHF TGTGCCAGCAGTTTAATATTTCCAGTCGGGGATCAGCCCCAGCATTTT few NA TRBJ1-5 TRBV28
CASSSSGSSEQFF TGTGCCAGCAGCTCTAGCGGGAGTAGTGAGCAGTTCTTC few TRBD2 TRBJ2-1 TRBV25-1
CSVRRGTAYGYTF TGCAGCGTCCGGAGGGGGACCGCGTATGGCTACACCTTC few NA TRBJ1-2 TRBV29-1
CAIRGGTGQETQYF TGTGCCATCAGGGGGGGGACGGGCCAAGAGACCCAGTACTTC few TRBD2 TRBJ2-5 TRBV10-3
CATSRQNTGELFF TGTGCCACCAGTCGACAGAACACCGGGGAGCTGTTTTTT NA NA TRBJ2-2 TRBV15